This entry lists 8 T cell receptor beta chains sequenced from one sample in a study of blood T cell repertoires in COVID-19. Produced via immunoSEQ multiplex PCR; TCRdb's table is partial and in-frame only. The sample shows 230,000 or so clones, just over 85% of them seen only once. The sequencing sample was made of PBMCs or T cells enriched from blood (not recorded which). These TCRs come from a woman aged 40 to 50 with acute COVID-19.

V usage is TRBV27 and J usage is TRBJ1-1; a possible D gene is TRBD1 (5 bases). Germline V gene data show CDR1 as MNHEY and CDR2 as SMNVEV (reference sequence). This CDR3 spans 11 amino acids. Trimming left V 10 bases short and J 4 bases short, with 10 bases between. CDR3 residues: CATMGGTEAFF. The DNA for the CDR3 is TGTGCCACTATGGGGGGCACTGAAGCTTTCTTT.

The genes are TRBV5-4 and TRBJ2-7; 11 nucleotides line up with TRBD2. Germline V gives CDR1 SGHNT, CDR2 YYREEE (reference sequence). The CDR3 is 15 residues long. Trimming cost V 5 bases and J 0 bases; bases outside gene matches: 4. CDR3 in DNA: TGTGCCAGCAGGCTGGGACTAGCGGACTCCTACGAGCAGTACTTC. It encodes CASRLGLADSYEQYF.

The V call is TRBV7-9, the J call TRBJ1-1; D is uncertain. V lost 0 bases to trimming and J lost 7 bases, with 6 bases between them. The CDR3 loop spans 12 amino acids. Germline lookup yields CDR1 SEHNR and CDR2 FQNEAQ (reference sequence). The CDR3: CASSLATIEAFF. CDR3 DNA sequence: TGTGCCAGCAGCTTAGCCACAATTGAAGCTTTCTTT.

The chain recombines TRBV9 with TRBJ2-3, with 8 nucleotides matching TRBD1. This CDR3 contains 15 residues. Losses at the gene ends were 4 bases for V and 0 bases for J; bases not matched to a gene: 4. Germline CDR1 reads SGDLS; CDR2 reads YYNGEE. CDR3 coding DNA: TGTGCCAGCAGCTCCCAGGGGGCGAGCACAGATACGCAGTATTTT. This codes for CASSSQGASTDTQYF.

The V gene is TRBV7-9, the J gene TRBJ1-4, with 9 bases lining up with TRBD1. The CDR3 has 16 amino acids. With V trimmed by 3 bases and J by 5 bases, 7 bases remained unmatched. Looked up from germline, CDR1 is SEHNR and CDR2 is FQNEAQ (reference sequence). CDR3 DNA: TGTGCCAGCAGCTTCCAGCGAGGGACAGGGAATGAAAAACTGTTTTTT. Residues: CASSFQRGTGNEKLFF. Full variable domain (missing parts from reference TRBV7-9 and TRBJ1-4): DTGVSQNPRHKITKRGQNVTFRCDPISEHNRLYWYRQTLGQGPEFLTYFQNEAQLEKSRLLSDRFSAERPKGSFSTLEIQRTEQGDSAMYLCASSFQRGTGNEKLFFGSGTQLSVL.

J is TRBJ2-1 and V is TRBV9; 8 positions match TRBD2. The CDR3 has 16 amino acids. Looked up from germline, CDR1 is SGDLS and CDR2 is YYNGEE. The junction had 11 bases not matched to a gene; V was cut back by 3 bases and J by 6 bases. CDR3 in DNA: TGTGCCAGCAGCGACCCCCTCGCGGGGGGTTTCAATGAGCAGTTCTTC. This codes for CASSDPLAGGFNEQFF.

The chain joins TRBV6-5 to TRBJ1-3, with D unresolved. Germline CDR1 MNHEY, CDR2 SVGAGI. Trimming shortened V by 0 bases and J by 0 bases, and 6 bases separated the two germline ends. The CDR3 has 15 residues. The CDR3 loop is CASSYSSPSGNTIYF. The CDR3 DNA follows: TGTGCCAGCAGTTACTCGAGTCCCTCTGGAAACACCATATATTTT.

J is TRBJ1-1 and V is TRBV5-1, with TRBD1 as a possible D gene (5 bases). Germline CDR1 reads SGHRS; CDR2 reads YFSETQ. The CDR3 length is 17 residues. V gave up 1 base and J gave up 1 base, with 17 bases separating them. For the CDR3, the DNA is TGCGCCAGCAGCTTGAGCGGGACCTCGGGGAGGAACACTGAAGCTTTCTTT. Translation: CASSLSGTSGRNTEAFF.